This record looks at one TCR beta chain sequence and its context. Its antigen is still unknown. Measured with immunoSEQ multiplex PCR; TCRdb has only the in-frame clones, and not every one. This table holds 100,000 to 150,000 clones, just over 85% found once. This record comes from a study of T cell responses to AZD1222 COVID-19 vaccine. Background on the study: Doses given second, at about 4 or about 12 weeks, were pooled.

The CDR3 sequence is 13 residues long. The germline V and J ends were trimmed by 8 bases and 3 bases, with 10 bases remaining between them. Germline V gene sequence: CDR1 SNHLY, CDR2 FYNNEI. Study-level results: Clonal diversity may have been underestimated, and the donors were mostly white British, with more females than males.

The sample was peripheral blood, taken on day 0 of AZD1222 vaccination. The receptor was isolated from an adult in good health. The chain employs TRBV2 and TRBJ1-4; D is uncertain. The CDR3 is CASRRSSNEKLFF. Written as DNA, the CDR3 is TGTGCCAGCCGGCGGAGTTCTAATGAAAAACTGTTTTTT.